The 5 T cell receptor beta chains below all came from one sample that was sequenced in a study of blood T cell repertoires in COVID-19. Profiled with immunoSEQ multiplex PCR; TCRdb holds only in-frame clones, not every one. The table records a few hundred thousand clones, roughly 87% of them present only once. Material: peripheral blood. These TCRs come from a man aged 35 to 55 with active or convalescent COVID-19.

V usage is TRBV12-3 or TRBV12-4 and J usage is TRBJ1-2; D unresolved. The CDR3 covers 13 residues. V was clipped by 3 bases and J by 4 bases, with 9 bases between them. In nucleotides, the CDR3 is TGTGCCAGCAGTTTGGAGGGTATCTATGGCTACACCTTC. Translation: CASSLEGIYGYTF.

The gene calls are TRBV19 and TRBJ1-5; D uncertain. Trimming cost V 4 bases and J 4 bases, with 11 bases left between them. This CDR3 has 14 amino acids. Germline-derived CDR1 and CDR2 are LNHDA and SQIVND (reference sequence). The CDR3 region is CASSTLSGNQPQHF. The CDR3 DNA reads TGTGCCAGTAGTACCCTCTCGGGGAATCAGCCCCAGCATTTT.

This clone was observed a single time. The chain links TRBV11-2 to TRBJ1-1; D uncertain. Trimming removed 5 bases at V and 3 bases at J, with 19 bases between. This CDR3 comprises 16 residues. Germline CDR1 is SGHAT and CDR2 is FQNNGV. Here the CDR3 reads CASSPWRAGRDTEAFF. CDR3 DNA: TGTGCCAGCAGCCCTTGGAGGGCAGGACGAGACACTGAAGCTTTCTTT.

This clone came up once. The rearrangement joins TRBV6-4 to TRBJ2-5, with 9 nucleotides matching TRBD1. The germline V gene has CDR1 MRHNA and CDR2 SNTAGT. The CDR3 covers 14 residues. With V trimmed by 4 bases and J by 5 bases, 5 bases remained unmatched. CDR3 sequence: CASSVGTGSETQYF. The CDR3 DNA sequence: TGTGCCAGCAGTGTCGGGACAGGGAGTGAGACCCAGTACTTC.

The chain is built from TRBV12-3 or TRBV12-4 and TRBJ1-2; a weak D match, TRBD1 (6 bases). Trimming left V 5 bases short and J 4 bases short, with 11 bases between. The CDR3 consists of 13 residues. The CDR3 loop is CASSQQGAYGYTF. In DNA form, the CDR3 reads TGTGCCAGCAGTCAACAGGGCGCCTATGGCTACACCTTC.